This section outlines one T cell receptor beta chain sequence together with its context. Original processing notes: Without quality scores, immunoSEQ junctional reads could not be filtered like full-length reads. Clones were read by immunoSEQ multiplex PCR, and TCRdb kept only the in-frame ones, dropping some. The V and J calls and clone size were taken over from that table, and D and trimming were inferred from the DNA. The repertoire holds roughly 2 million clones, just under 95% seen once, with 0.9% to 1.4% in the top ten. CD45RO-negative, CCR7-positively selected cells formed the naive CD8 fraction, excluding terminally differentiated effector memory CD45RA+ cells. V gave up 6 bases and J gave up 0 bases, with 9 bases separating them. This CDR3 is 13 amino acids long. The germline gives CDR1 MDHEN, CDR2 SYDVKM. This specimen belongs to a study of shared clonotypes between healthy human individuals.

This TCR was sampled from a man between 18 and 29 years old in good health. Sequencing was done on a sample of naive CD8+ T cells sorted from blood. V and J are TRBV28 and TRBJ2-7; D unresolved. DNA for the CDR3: TGTGCCAGCAGGCGAGGCAACTCCTACGAGCAGTACTTC. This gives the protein CASRRGNSYEQYF. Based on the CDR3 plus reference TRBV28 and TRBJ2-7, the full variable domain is DVKVTQSSRYLVKRTGEKVFLECVQDMDHENMFWYRQDPGLGLRLIYFSYDVKMKEKGDIPEGYSVSREKKERFSLILESASTNQTSMYLCASRRGNSYEQYFGPGTRLTVT.